Shown below are 5 T cell receptor beta chains from a single sample sequenced in a study of a mutant IDH1 vaccine in newly diagnosed glioma. TCRdb's table, derived via immunoSEQ multiplex PCR, lists solely in-frame clones and lacks some. Among around 94,000 clones listed, roughly 91% were seen once. Their antigens remain unidentified. Specified time point: week 47, end of study. The content of each vaccine dose was 300 ug of mutant IDH1 20-mer peptide, and topical imiquimod accompanied it. The sequencing used PBMCs, collected from a glioma patient whose treatment included an IDH1 peptide vaccine. Receptors were obtained from a woman between 45 and 60 years old with glioma.

This clone occurred a few times. The rearrangement joins TRBV30 to TRBJ1-2, with D unclear. Trimming took off 3 bases at V and 7 bases at J, with 15 bases between the two ends. Germline loops: CDR1 GTSNPN, CDR2 SVGIG (reference sequence). This CDR3 is built from 13 residues. The CDR3 nucleotides are TGTGCCTGGAGATGGGTAGCGGCGAGTGGCTACACCTTC. It yields the protein CAWRWVAASGYTF. The entire variable domain, with the rest obtained from reference TRBV30 and TRBJ1-2, is as follows: SQTIHQWPATLVQPVGSPLSLECTVEGTSNPNLYWYRQAAGRGLQLLFYSVGIGQISSEVPQNLSASRPQDRQFILSSKKLLLSDSGFYLCAWRWVAASGYTFGSGTRLTVV.

V is TRBV9 and J is TRBJ2-1, with 12 bases identical to TRBD2. CDR1 is SGDLS and CDR2 is YYNGEE in the germline V gene. This CDR3 is built from 16 residues. V gave up 3 bases and J gave up 6 bases; unmatched junction bases: 7. The CDR3 sequence: CASSDYLAGGLNEQFF. The CDR3 DNA is TGTGCCAGCAGCGACTATCTAGCGGGAGGGCTCAATGAGCAGTTCTTC.

This clone was seen a single time. The genes are TRBV27 and TRBJ2-3; the D is unclear. V was cut by 8 bases and J by 4 bases, with 13 bases left in between. Per the germline V gene, CDR1 is MNHEY and CDR2 is SMNVEV (reference sequence). The CDR3 is 13 amino acids. The CDR3 DNA follows: TGTGCCAGCCGACGACTGGGTTCAGATACGCAGTATTTT. Translation gives CASRRLGSDTQYF.

The chain has TRBV27 and TRBJ1-2; TRBD1 matches 7 bases. With 4 bases clipped from V and 5 bases from J, the junction kept 7 bases outside the gene matches. Germline lookup yields CDR1 MNHEY and CDR2 SMNVEV (reference sequence). The CDR3 spans 14 residues. CDR3 sequence (DNA): TGTGCCAGCAGTTCCAGGGGGGGGAGGTATGGCTACACCTTC. It codes for CASSSRGGRYGYTF.

This rearrangement joins TRBV27 to TRBJ2-7; possibly TRBD2 for D (5 bases). Trimming left V 0 bases short and J 2 bases short, with 14 bases between. The CDR3 is 16 amino acids. The germline V gene encodes CDR1 MNHEY and CDR2 SMNVEV (reference sequence). CDR3: CASSLSRRGATYEQYF. The CDR3 nucleotides read TGTGCCAGCAGTTTATCCCGTCGGGGAGCGACCTACGAGCAGTACTTC.